This entry describes one T cell receptor (beta chain). Its specificity is unknown. Both 60 Vbeta primers and 13 Jbeta primers went into the PCR. Some clones are missing from TCRdb's copy, which holds only in-frame ones; the method was immunoSEQ multiplex PCR. The sample carries roughly 170,000 clones, just under 85% recorded once. This sample is drawn from a study of cytomegalovirus exposure and HLA in healthy donors. Overall study context: There were several hundred genotyped donors. Of these, roughly 80% fell in the genetic ancestry cluster associated with self-reported Caucasian donors. Findings and limits, study-wide: A later look showed TCR association rates differing by HLA locus, highest for DRB1 and lowest for HLA-C. In a later analysis, CMV-associated beta chains were mostly HLA-associated, it appeared. Testing in vitro showed three CMV-associated chains specific for CMV antigens.

Sequenced material: PBMCs. This TCR derives from a girl aged 5-17 years in good health and CMV-seropositive.

The CDR3 nucleotides are TGTGCCAGCAGTTTATGGGGGACTAGCGGGATAAGCACAGATACGCAGTATTTT. This sequence encodes CASSLWGTSGISTDTQYF. This rearrangement joins TRBV28 to TRBJ2-3, with 13 bases identical to TRBD2. This CDR3 has 18 residues. CDR1 is MDHEN and CDR2 is SYDVKM in the germline V gene. Trimming at V came to 0 bases and at J to 0 bases, leaving 3 bases not matched to a gene.